This T cell receptor beta chain comes out of a study of shared clonotypes between healthy human individuals. Produced via immunoSEQ multiplex PCR; TCRdb's table is partial and in-frame only. This sample yields 2 million to 2.5 million clones, of which 85% to 95% are seen a single time; 0.85% to 1.2% belongs to the top ten. Naive CD8 cells lacked CD45RO and underwent positive selection for CCR7, leaving out terminally differentiated effector memory CD45RA+ cells. Comments on this clone: Within the sample, other DNA sequences also encode this same CDR3.

Sample: naive CD8+ T cells sorted from blood. The sequence was collected from a man younger than 35 in good health.

In DNA, the CDR3 is TGTGCCAGCAGCTTCCGGGACAGTTACTACGAGCAGTACTTC. It encodes CASSFRDSYYEQYF. The rearrangement joins TRBV28 to TRBJ2-7; 7 nucleotides align to TRBD1. Germline V gene data show CDR1 as MDHEN and CDR2 as SYDVKM. J was trimmed by 3 bases and V by 6 bases; bases with no gene match: 8. The CDR3 covers 14 residues.